Listed below are T cell receptor beta chains from one sample, sequenced in a study of sequential checkpoint blockade in melanoma. Using immunoSEQ multiplex PCR, the repertoire was profiled, and TCRdb retains in-frame clones only, with some absent. The table records under 20,000 clones, around 75% of them present only once. The sample was CD8+ T cells sorted from blood (inferred from file names), taken from a patient given nivolumab and ipilimumab in sequence. The receptors derive from a human donor with melanoma. Each CDR3 is given with its conserved first and last residue. The D gene is left open where the match is weak. Rows may omit the clone size; those that give it use once, few, many or a size class.

j_gene,abundance,d_gene,v_gene,CDR3aa,CDR3nt
TRBJ1-6,NA,NA,TRBV11-2,CASSLGGGGSPLHF,TGTGCCAGCAGCTTAGGGGGCGGAGGGTCACCCCTCCACTTT
TRBJ2-7,NA,TRBD2,TRBV15,CATSREAAGLAGSYEQYF,TGTGCCACCAGCAGGGAAGCAGCGGGACTAGCAGGGTCCTACGAGCAGTACTTC
TRBJ1-2,NA,NA,TRBV6-6,CASSSQAYGYTF,TGTGCCAGCAGTTCCCAAGCCTATGGCTACACCTTC
TRBJ1-1,NA,TRBD1,TRBV28,CASSPHRDRLPNTEAFF,TGTGCCAGCAGTCCTCACCGGGACAGGCTTCCGAACACTGAAGCTTTCTTT
TRBJ2-7,NA,TRBD2,TRBV27,CASSLPGLAGREQYF,TGTGCCAGCAGTTTACCTGGACTAGCGGGAAGGGAGCAGTACTTC
TRBJ1-1,NA,NA,TRBV19,CASSIGGNTEAFF,TGTGCCAGTAGTATAGGCGGGAACACTGAAGCTTTCTTT
TRBJ1-1,few,NA,TRBV6-4,CASSPSPGFEAFF,TGTGCCAGCAGTCCATCCCCGGGGTTTGAAGCTTTCTTT
TRBJ1-6,NA,NA,TRBV18,CASSPSDRTNSPLHF,TGTGCCAGCTCACCTTCGGACAGAACAAATTCACCCCTCCACTTT
TRBJ1-1,NA,NA,TRBV2,CASNTVRTGGAFF,TGTGCCAGCAACACGGTCAGGACGGGGGGAGCTTTCTTT
TRBJ2-7,NA,TRBD2,TRBV2,CASSDYLAAYEQYF,TGTGCCAGCAGTGATTACCTAGCGGCCTACGAGCAGTACTTC
TRBJ2-1,NA,TRBD2,TRBV11-2,CASTVGGVYNEQFF,TGTGCCAGCACCGTGGGGGGGGTCTACAATGAGCAGTTCTTC
TRBJ1-5,NA,NA,TRBV4-1,CASSQDPGRNQPQHF,TGCGCCAGCAGCCAAGATCCAGGGAGGAATCAGCCCCAGCATTTT
TRBJ1-2,NA,NA,TRBV7-9,CASSLQFPLYGYTF,TGTGCCAGCAGCTTACAATTTCCCCTATATGGCTACACCTTC
TRBJ2-7,NA,NA,TRBV15,CATSSRQLAPYEQYF,TGTGCCACCAGCAGCAGACAGTTGGCCCCCTACGAGCAGTACTTC
TRBJ2-2,NA,TRBD1,TRBV5-1,CASSLEGQGAGELFF,TGCGCCAGCAGCTTGGAGGGGCAGGGGGCCGGGGAGCTGTTTTTT
TRBJ2-7,NA,NA,TRBV7-8,CASSPGHPYEQYF,TGTGCCAGCAGCCCGGGACATCCTTACGAGCAGTACTTC
TRBJ2-7,NA,NA,TRBV28,CASSLRGFEYSYEQYF,TGTGCCAGCAGTTTAAGGGGCTTCGAATACTCCTACGAGCAGTACTTC
TRBJ2-7,few,NA,TRBV27,CASSLTGRGMGYEQYF,TGTGCCAGCAGTTTAACAGGACGCGGGATGGGCTACGAGCAGTACTTC
TRBJ2-7,NA,TRBD2,TRBV27,CASSLTAGGAYEQYF,TGTGCCAGCAGTTTAACAGCGGGGGGAGCCTACGAGCAGTACTTC
TRBJ2-7,NA,NA,TRBV10-3,CAITPGDSYEQYF,TGTGCCATCACACCGGGGGATTCTTACGAGCAGTACTTC
TRBJ2-1,few,TRBD2,TRBV7-9,CASSYTTSGAYNEQFF,TGTGCCAGCAGCTACACGACTAGCGGGGCCTACAATGAGCAGTTCTTC
TRBJ1-4,once,NA,TRBV30,CAWGEGDEKLFF,TGTGCCTGGGGGGAAGGGGATGAAAAACTGTTTTTT
TRBJ1-1,NA,TRBD1,TRBV4-1,CASSQGQGAEITEAFF,TGCGCCAGCAGCCAAGGACAGGGAGCTGAGATCACTGAAGCTTTCTTT
TRBJ2-1,NA,TRBD1,TRBV19,CASSEDRVLGNEQFF,TGTGCCAGTAGTGAAGACAGGGTCCTGGGAAATGAGCAGTTCTTC
TRBJ1-3,NA,NA,TRBV5-1,CASSLGRAGNTIYF,TGCGCCAGCAGCTTGGGCAGGGCTGGAAACACCATATATTTT
TRBJ1-3,few,NA,TRBV28,CASTGNGNTIYF,TGTGCCAGCACAGGGAACGGAAACACCATATATTTT
TRBJ1-2,NA,NA,TRBV6-6,CASSYRGNTIYTF,TGTGCCAGCAGTTACCGGGGGAATACAATCTACACCTTC
TRBJ2-7,few,TRBD2,TRBV5-1,CASRLAGGWDEQYF,TGCGCCAGCAGGCTAGCGGGAGGATGGGACGAGCAGTACTTC
TRBJ1-1,NA,NA,TRBV30,CAWSVGTITEAFF,TGTGCCTGGAGTGTGGGCACCATCACTGAAGCTTTCTTT
TRBJ1-4,NA,TRBD1,TRBV7-9,CASRGQTNEKLFF,TGTGCCAGCAGGGGACAGACTAATGAAAAACTGTTTTTT
TRBJ1-5,NA,NA,TRBV28,CASSPPDLQVYSNQPQHF,TGTGCCAGCAGCCCACCCGATTTACAGGTTTATAGCAATCAGCCCCAGCATTTT
TRBJ1-2,NA,TRBD1,TRBV28,CASSNDRGLGYTF,TGTGCCAGCAGTAACGACAGGGGGCTTGGCTACACCTTC
TRBJ2-7,NA,TRBD1,TRBV9,CASSEGAEPAYEQYF,TGTGCCAGCAGCGAGGGGGCGGAACCTGCCTACGAGCAGTACTTC
TRBJ1-2,NA,NA,TRBV28,CASREPTGYGYTF,TGTGCCAGCAGGGAGCCGACAGGTTATGGCTACACCTTC
TRBJ1-2,NA,NA,TRBV5-4,CASSASTASYGYTF,TGTGCCAGCAGCGCCTCCACAGCTTCCTATGGCTACACCTTC
TRBJ2-7,NA,TRBD1,TRBV14,CASSPPSGTGFYEQYF,TGTGCCAGCAGCCCTCCATCCGGGACAGGATTCTACGAGCAGTACTTC
TRBJ2-2,NA,NA,TRBV9,CASSVGRWGGLSTGELFF,TGTGCCAGCAGCGTCGGTCGATGGGGAGGCCTGAGCACCGGGGAGCTGTTTTTT
TRBJ1-1,few,NA,TRBV5-4,CASSADTTEAFF,TGTGCCAGCAGCGCGGACACCACTGAAGCTTTCTTT
TRBJ1-1,NA,TRBD1,TRBV15,CATSRHPGTGTEAFF,TGTGCCACCAGCAGACACCCCGGGACAGGTACTGAAGCTTTCTTT
TRBJ2-7,NA,NA,TRBV11-2,CASSPPVAYEQYF,TGTGCCAGCAGCCCCCCAGTTGCCTACGAGCAGTACTTC
TRBJ2-7,NA,TRBD2,TRBV7-8,CASSPATAGGLYEQYF,TGTGCCAGCAGCCCGGCGACAGCGGGAGGACTCTACGAGCAGTACTTC